The 22 T cell receptor beta chains presented below share a single source sample, sequenced in a study of metastatic and nonmetastatic thyroid tumors. Through MiXCR, TCRdb re-clonotyped the PCR reads. The repertoire has 15,000 to 20,000 clones, approximately 32% of them found once; the top ten carry roughly 7%. Thyroid surgery took place with no prior treatment in any patient. Sequences were obtained from tumor tissue. These receptors came from a female donor with papillary thyroid cancer or a benign thyroid nodule (not recorded which). Some clones in this sample may be carry-over from other donors' samples.

In DNA form, the CDR3 reads TGTGCCACCGGAAGGAATGAGCAGTTCTTC. Protein product: CATGRNEQFF. The gene calls are TRBV3-1 and TRBJ2-1; no clear D. Germline CDR1 reads LGHDT; CDR2 reads YNNKEL (reference sequence). This CDR3 has 10 residues. V lost 10 bases, J lost 7 bases, and 8 bases lay in between.

The CDR3 nucleotides read TGTGCCAGCAGCTTAGGGCAAGGAGGGTTTGACGAGCAGTACTTC. It codes for CASSLGQGGFDEQYF. The chain uses TRBV7-3 and TRBJ2-7; D perhaps matches TRBD2 (6 bases). CDR1 SGHTA and CDR2 FQGTGA come from the germline V gene. V was pared by 2 bases and J by 5 bases, with 16 bases between. The CDR3 is made up of 15 amino acids.

This clone has a handful of counts. The genes are TRBV5-1 and TRBJ2-7, with 7 bases aligning to TRBD1. CDR1 is SGHRS and CDR2 is YFSETQ in the germline V gene. With V trimmed by 4 bases and J by 4 bases, 8 bases remained unmatched. The CDR3 covers 14 residues. CDR3 protein: CASSELTTGYEQYF. The CDR3 coding sequence is TGCGCCAGCAGCGAACTAACGACAGGGTACGAGCAGTACTTC.

Relative to its sample, this clone is medium-sized. The chain is built from TRBV7-2 and TRBJ1-2; TRBD1 might be the D (6 bases). CDR3 length: 14 residues. Trimming removed 4 bases from V and 4 bases from J, with 13 bases in between. Germline assignment: CDR1 SGHTA and CDR2 FQGNSA. CDR3 DNA: TGTGCCAGCAGCTCAGCGGGGGGGCTCTATGGCTACACCTTC. Translated: CASSSAGGLYGYTF.

By share, this clone counts as medium-sized. The chain is built from TRBV7-9 and TRBJ2-1; 7 bases match TRBD1. This CDR3 comprises 12 residues. Germline-derived CDR1 and CDR2 are SEHNR and FQNEAQ (reference sequence). Germline trimming cut 5 bases from V and 9 bases from J; bases unmatched to any gene: 4. The CDR3 bases are TGTGCCAGCAGCCTACAGGGGCCTGAGCAGTTCTTC. This codes for CASSLQGPEQFF.

The chain recombines TRBV11-1 with TRBJ2-3, with 9 bases lining up with TRBD1. Germline CDR1 reads SGHAT; CDR2 reads FQDESV (reference sequence). This CDR3 region has 15 residues. The junction had 4 bases not matched to a gene; V was cut back by 3 bases and J by 3 bases. CDR3 bases: TGTGCCAGCAGCTTCGGGACAGGGATGACAGATACGCAGTATTTT. It specifies CASSFGTGMTDTQYF. The whole variable domain, remainder taken from reference TRBV11-1 and TRBJ2-3, is EAEVAQSPRYKITEKSQAVAFWCDPISGHATLYWYRQILGQGPELLVQFQDESVVDDSQLPKDRFSAERLKGVDSTLKIQPAELGDSAMYLCASSFGTGMTDTQYFGPGTRLTVL.

This clone has at least ten counts. The V and J genes are TRBV12-3 or TRBV12-4 and TRBJ2-1; D unclear. The V end lost 0 bases, the J end lost 6 bases, and 0 bases lay between the germline ends. The CDR3 sequence is 11 residues long. The DNA of the CDR3 is TGTGCCAGCAGTTTAGCCAATGAGCAGTTCTTC. Protein: CASSLANEQFF.

Relative to its sample, this clone is medium-sized. The V gene is TRBV24-1, the J gene TRBJ2-5; 8 bases line up with TRBD2. Trimming removed 3 bases from V and 3 bases from J; junction bases left unmatched: 2. The CDR3 runs to 14 residues. Germline V gene data show CDR1 as KGHDR and CDR2 as SFDVKD. The CDR3 DNA reads as TGTGCCACCAGTGATCCGGGGGGGAAAGAGACCCAGTACTTC. Translating gives CATSDPGGKETQYF.

This clone was counted many times. This chain links TRBV10-3 with TRBJ2-5; 9 nucleotides match TRBD1. The CDR3 is made up of 13 amino acids. Per germline, CDR1 ENHRY and CDR2 SYGVKD. J was trimmed by 5 bases and V by 6 bases; bases with no gene match: 4. The CDR3 sequence: CAIRGQGGETQYF. In nucleotides, the CDR3 is TGTGCCATCAGGGGACAGGGAGGGGAGACCCAGTACTTC.

This clone showed up just a few times. CDR3 nucleotides: TGTGCCAGCATCCGGAGGGGGGCCAACGTCCTGACTTTC. Protein product: CASIRRGANVLTF. This rearrangement joins TRBV25-1 to TRBJ2-6, with D perhaps TRBD2 (5 bases). From germline, CDR1 is MGHDK and CDR2 SYGVNS. The CDR3 is made up of 13 amino acids. V lost 7 bases to trimming and J lost 4 bases, with 8 bases between them.

V gene TRBV5-4 combines with J gene TRBJ2-7; 9 bases line up with TRBD2. Germline V gene data show CDR1 as SGHNT and CDR2 as YYREEE (reference sequence). This CDR3 comprises 13 residues. With 4 bases clipped from V and 3 bases from J, the junction kept 2 bases outside the gene matches. CDR3 coding DNA: TGTGCCAGCAGCAATAGCGGGAGCTACGAGCAGTACTTC. Its protein product is CASSNSGSYEQYF.

The chain has TRBV4-2 and TRBJ1-3; possibly TRBD1 for D (6 bases). There are 15 residues in the CDR3. Germline V CDR1 and CDR2: LGHNA, YNFKEQ. Trimming took 5 bases from V and 3 from J, leaving 14 bases between them. CDR3 nucleotides: TGTGCCAGCAGCGGTATTGGGGGGCTTGGAAACACCATATATTTT. Translated, it gives CASSGIGGLGNTIYF.

This clone was counted at least ten times. This rearrangement joins TRBV5-6 to TRBJ1-2, with D possibly matching TRBD1 (5 bases). Looked up from germline, CDR1 is SGHDT and CDR2 is YYEEEE. The CDR3 covers 14 residues. Trimming removed 1 base at V and 7 bases at J, with 14 bases between. DNA for the CDR3: TGTGCCAGCAGCTTGTCGGCAGGGTCGAGTGGCTACACCTTC. Translation: CASSLSAGSSGYTF.

This clone was seen many times. The chain employs TRBV7-9 and TRBJ1-1; 9 nucleotides agree with TRBD1. The J segment lost 1 base and the V segment lost 5 bases, leaving 2 bases of the junction unmatched. The length of the CDR3 is 14 residues. Germline V CDR1 and CDR2: SEHNR, FQNEAQ (reference sequence). CDR3 nucleotides: TGTGCCAGCAGCCCGGGACAGGGGAACACTGAAGCTTTCTTT. The encoded protein is CASSPGQGNTEAFF.

The sample holds one count of this clone. The V gene is TRBV30, the J gene TRBJ1-4; 7 bases align to TRBD1. J was trimmed by 4 bases and V by 5 bases; bases with no gene match: 7. Germline V gene sequence: CDR1 GTSNPN, CDR2 SVGIG (reference sequence). This CDR3 spans 14 amino acids. The CDR3 DNA follows: TGTGCCTGGTCACCGGGACAGATTAATGAAAAACTGTTTTTT. Protein: CAWSPGQINEKLFF.

The chain joins TRBV10-3 to TRBJ1-5, with D possibly TRBD1 on 5 matching bases. With 0 bases removed from V and 7 bases from J, the gap between germline ends came to 16 bases. The germline V gene encodes CDR1 ENHRY and CDR2 SYGVKD. The length of the CDR3 is 16 residues. CDR3 protein: CAISESGLQGEQPQHF. CDR3 DNA sequence: TGTGCCATCAGTGAGTCGGGACTCCAGGGAGAACAGCCCCAGCATTTT.

By share, this clone ranks as medium-sized. The chain is built from TRBV2 and TRBJ1-5; the D is unclear. CDR1 and CDR2 (germline): SNHLY, FYNNEI. The CDR3 has 12 residues. The V end was cut by 7 bases, the J end by 3 bases, with 7 bases between. In nucleotides, the CDR3 is TGTGCCAGCAACAGATTCAATCAGCCCCAGCATTTT. Encoded protein: CASNRFNQPQHF.

This chain uses TRBV11-2 with TRBJ1-3; D is perhaps TRBD1 (5 bases). Trimming pared 6 bases from V and 3 bases from J, leaving 12 bases between. The germline CDR1 and CDR2 sequences are SGHAT and FQNNGV. The CDR3 spans 14 residues. The CDR3 bases are TGTGCCAGCAGAATGGGGGGGAATGGAAACACCATATATTTT. As protein: CASRMGGNGNTIYF. Drawing the rest from reference TRBV11-2 and TRBJ1-3, the complete variable domain is EAGVAQSPRYKIIEKRQSVAFWCNPISGHATLYWYQQILGQGPKLLIQFQNNGVVDDSQLPKDRFSAERLKGVDSTLKIQPAKLEDSAVYLCASRMGGNGNTIYFGEGSWLTVV.

This clone has at least ten counts. V and J are TRBV5-1 and TRBJ2-2; TRBD1 or TRBD2 may be the D gene (5 bases each). Germline values: CDR1 SGHRS, CDR2 YFSETQ. There are 14 residues in the CDR3. V gave up 4 bases and J gave up 6 bases, with 13 bases separating them. The CDR3: CASSPGPHAGELFF. As DNA, the CDR3 is TGCGCCAGCAGCCCGGGACCCCACGCCGGGGAGCTGTTTTTT.

The sample holds many counts of this clone. This chain uses TRBV2 with TRBJ2-3, with D possibly called TRBD1 or TRBD2 (6 bases each). V lost 0 bases to trimming and J lost 4 bases, with 14 bases between them. The germline V gene encodes CDR1 SNHLY and CDR2 FYNNEI. The CDR3 consists of 16 residues. The chain's CDR3 is CASSEAPWGAADTQYF. As DNA, the CDR3 is TGTGCCAGCAGTGAAGCGCCCTGGGGGGCCGCAGATACGCAGTATTTT.

This clone was counted at least ten times. This chain links TRBV5-6 with TRBJ2-1, with a possible D match to TRBD1 (6 bases). Germline lookup yields CDR1 SGHDT and CDR2 YYEEEE. The CDR3 loop spans 14 amino acids. V was clipped by 0 bases and J by 5 bases, with 9 bases between them. The CDR3 region is CASSLGGQHNEQFF. CDR3 in DNA: TGTGCCAGCAGCTTGGGTGGACAGCACAATGAGCAGTTCTTC.

The chain has TRBV11-1 and TRBJ2-1; 7 bases line up with TRBD2. The CDR3 runs 14 residues. The germline CDR1 and CDR2 sequences are SGHAT and FQDESV (reference sequence). CDR3 loop: CAIRLAAGLVEQFF. For the CDR3, the DNA is TGTGCAATCCGCTTAGCAGCGGGGCTCGTTGAGCAGTTCTTC.